Reported below is one T cell receptor (beta chain). The sample belongs to a study of T cell responses to AZD1222 COVID-19 vaccine. The CDR3 extends over 15 amino acids. CDR1 and CDR2 (germline): LGHDT, YNNKEL (reference sequence). V was trimmed by 1 base and J by 6 bases, leaving 15 bases between them. The protocol was immunoSEQ multiplex PCR, while the TCRdb copy is restricted to in-frame clones and leaves out a portion. The data contain 95,000 to 150,000 clones, 91% of them seen just once; the ten biggest clones take up approximately 5.9%. The input for sequencing was peripheral blood, taken on day 0 of AZD1222 vaccination. V and J are TRBV3-1 (or the pseudogene TRBV3-2) and TRBJ1-1, with D possibly matching TRBD1 (5 bases). This TCR was sampled from an adult in good health. CDR3 sequence reads: CASSQVGGMRAEAFF. Here the CDR3 DNA reads TGTGCCAGCAGCCAAGTTGGGGGTATGAGGGCTGAAGCTTTCTTT.